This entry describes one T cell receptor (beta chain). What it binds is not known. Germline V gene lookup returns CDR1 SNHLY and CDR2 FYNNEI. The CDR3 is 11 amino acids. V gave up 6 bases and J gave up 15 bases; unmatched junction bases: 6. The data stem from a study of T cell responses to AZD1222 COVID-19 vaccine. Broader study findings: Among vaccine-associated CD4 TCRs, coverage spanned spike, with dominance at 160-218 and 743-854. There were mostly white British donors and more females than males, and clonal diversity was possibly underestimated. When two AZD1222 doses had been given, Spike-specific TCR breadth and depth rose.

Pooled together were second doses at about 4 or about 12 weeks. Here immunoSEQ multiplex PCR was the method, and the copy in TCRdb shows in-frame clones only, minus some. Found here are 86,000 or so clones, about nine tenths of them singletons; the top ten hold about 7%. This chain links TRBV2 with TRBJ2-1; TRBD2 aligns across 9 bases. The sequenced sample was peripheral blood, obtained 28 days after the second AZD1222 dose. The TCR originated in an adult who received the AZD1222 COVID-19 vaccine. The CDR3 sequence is CASRLAGNRFF. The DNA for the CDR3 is TGTGCCAGCAGGCTAGCGGGGAATCGGTTCTTC.